What follows are 25 T cell receptor beta chains derived from one specimen sequenced in a study of radiation and T cells in renal cell carcinoma. Sequencing used immunoSEQ multiplex PCR; TCRdb keeps in-frame clones, though not all of them. The table records around 180,000 clones, roughly nine tenths of them present only once. Time point denoted: blood 4 weeks post-SBRT, at nephrectomy. Treatment indicated: 15 Gy SBRT to primary tumor, nephrectomy 4 weeks later. The sequenced sample was blood, obtained from a patient whose treatment included radiotherapy and nephrectomy. The receptors were gathered from a woman aged 45 to 65 with renal cell carcinoma.

This chain joins TRBV30 and TRBJ1-2, with D unresolved. CDR3 length equals 14 residues. CDR1 GTSNPN and CDR2 SVGIG come from the germline V gene (reference sequence). The V end was cut by 0 bases, the J end by 4 bases, with 12 bases between. CDR3 DNA sequence: TGTGCCTGGAGTGTATCGGTCTTTGGCTATGGCTACACCTTC. Translated, it gives CAWSVSVFGYGYTF.

The J gene is TRBJ1-5, the V gene TRBV19; D is undetermined. The V gene lost 7 bases and the J gene lost 3 bases, with 7 bases spanning the gap. The CDR3 covers 12 residues. Germline CDR1 reads LNHDA; CDR2 reads SQIVND (reference sequence). The CDR3 sequence is CASNAYNQPQHF. In DNA, the CDR3 is TGTGCCAGTAACGCTTACAATCAGCCCCAGCATTTT.

The V and J genes are TRBV10-1 and TRBJ2-1; 15 bases are a match to TRBD2. CDR1 and CDR2 from the germline V gene are WNHNN and SYGVQD (reference sequence). The CDR3 is 14 residues long. The V gene end was trimmed by 6 bases and the J gene end by 10 bases; junction bases not matched to a gene: 4. The CDR3: CASRGLAGGREQFF. CDR3 DNA: TGCGCCAGCAGAGGACTAGCGGGGGGGCGGGAGCAGTTCTTC.

This clone came up a few times. This rearrangement joins TRBV6-5 to TRBJ1-6; D is possibly TRBD1 (6 bases). Between the trimmed V and J ends, which lost 6 bases and 6 bases, there was a span of 15 bases. This CDR3 is 15 amino acids long. Germline V CDR1 and CDR2: MNHEY, SVGAGI. CDR3 DNA sequence: TGTGCCAGCAGAACAGGGACGCTTGTTAATTCACCCCTCCACTTT. Its translation: CASRTGTLVNSPLHF.

The CDR3 loop reads CARTGTLREKLFF. Written as DNA, the CDR3 is TGTGCCCGTACCGGAACTCTGAGGGAAAAACTGTTTTTT. The chain carries TRBV30 and TRBJ1-4; D is uncertain. The CDR3 spans 13 residues. The ends were cut back, 8 bases at V and 8 bases at J, with 18 bases in the middle. Germline CDR1 is GTSNPN and CDR2 is SVGIG (reference sequence).

The chain links TRBV19 to TRBJ1-5; weak D call: TRBD1 (6 bases). Trimming took off 4 bases at V and 6 bases at J, with 10 bases between the two ends. Germline CDR1 and CDR2: LNHDA and SQIVND (reference sequence). The length of the CDR3 is 13 residues. The DNA of the CDR3 is TGTGCCAGTAGTAGTCAGGGGACTCAGCCCCAGCATTTT. Translated, it gives CASSSQGTQPQHF.

The genes are TRBV5-6 and TRBJ1-2, with D unclear. CDR1 and CDR2 from the germline V gene are SGHDT and YYEEEE. V gave up 0 bases and J gave up 3 bases, with 12 bases separating them. CDR3 length: 15 residues. The CDR3 bases are TGTGCCAGCAGCTTGGAGGGAGTATTATACTATGGCTACACCTTC. Translation gives CASSLEGVLYYGYTF. Combining the CDR3 with reference TRBV5-6 and TRBJ1-2 gives the whole variable domain DAGVTQSPTHLIKTRGQQVTLRCSPKSGHDTVSWYQQALGQGPQFIFQYYEEEERQRGNFPDRFSGHQFPNYSSELNVNALLLGDSALYLCASSLEGVLYYGYTFGSGTRLTVV.

V usage is TRBV2 and J usage is TRBJ1-6, with no clear D. Germline assignment: CDR1 SNHLY and CDR2 FYNNEI. V lost 6 bases and J 10 bases, leaving 13 bases between the germline ends. The CDR3 runs to 13 residues. CDR3 in amino acids: CASRAGLGSPLHF. CDR3 DNA sequence: TGTGCCAGCAGGGCCGGCCTCGGCTCACCCCTCCACTTT.

The genes are TRBV4-2 and TRBJ2-1; 10 bases fit TRBD2. CDR3 length: 16 amino acids. V shed 0 bases and J 6 bases; nucleotides not matched to a gene: 5. The V gene's germline CDR1 is LGHNA and CDR2 YNFKEQ. The DNA for the CDR3 is TGTGCCAGCAGCCAAGAATTAGCGGGGGGCCTCAATGAGCAGTTCTTC. It yields the protein CASSQELAGGLNEQFF.

The J gene is TRBJ2-2, the V gene TRBV19; D could derive from TRBD1 or TRBD2 (5 bases each). The CDR3 spans 14 residues. Germline values: CDR1 LNHDA, CDR2 SQIVND (reference sequence). Trimming took 7 bases from V and 5 from J, leaving 14 bases between them. CDR3 amino acids: CASTMGVWTGELFF. The DNA of the CDR3 is TGTGCCAGTACGATGGGGGTCTGGACCGGGGAGCTGTTTTTT.

The chain joins TRBV6-6 to TRBJ1-5; D is unresolved. The CDR3 length is 14 residues. Germline V CDR1 and CDR2: MNHNY, SVGAGI (reference sequence). Trimming took off 2 bases at V and 4 bases at J, with 9 bases between the two ends. CDR3 amino acids: CASSYGDTNQPQHF. CDR3 coding DNA: TGTGCCAGCAGTTACGGCGACACAAATCAGCCCCAGCATTTT.

This chain connects TRBV10-3 to TRBJ2-3; D is ambiguous. This CDR3 has 13 amino acids. V shed 0 bases and J shed 7 bases, with 8 bases lying between them. In germline, CDR1 is ENHRY, CDR2 SYGVKD. CDR3 DNA sequence: TGTGCCATCAGTGAGTCCCCAACGAATACGCAGTATTTT. It yields the protein CAISESPTNTQYF.

V is TRBV6-5 and J is TRBJ1-2; weak D call: TRBD1 (5 bases). The CDR3 contains 15 residues. Germline V gives CDR1 MNHEY, CDR2 SVGAGI. V dropped 8 bases and J dropped 6 bases, with 22 bases sitting between them. This CDR3 reads CASGTGSTGSNGYTF. The CDR3 DNA sequence: TGTGCCAGCGGCACGGGGTCTACAGGAAGTAATGGCTACACCTTC.

The chain combines TRBV6-6 with TRBJ2-7, with D perhaps TRBD1 (6 bases). Germline V gene lookup returns CDR1 MNHNY and CDR2 SVGAGI (reference sequence). The CDR3 is made up of 14 amino acids. The ends were cut back, 8 bases at V and 3 bases at J, with 17 bases in the middle. Here the CDR3 reads CASDRDKRGYEQYF. The CDR3 nucleotides read TGTGCCAGCGATCGGGACAAAAGAGGCTACGAGCAGTACTTC.

This clone was observed a single time. This chain links TRBV13 with TRBJ1-1; D is perhaps TRBD1 (5 bases). The CDR3 extends over 15 amino acids. V was clipped by 4 bases and J by 5 bases, with 17 bases between them. The V gene's germline CDR1 is PRHDT and CDR2 FYEKMQ (reference sequence). The DNA of the CDR3 is TGTGCCAGCAGCTCACAGGCCCGGGGGATGACTGAAGCTTTCTTT. This codes for CASSSQARGMTEAFF.

The CDR3 region is CASSSLPETYEQYF. Written as DNA, the CDR3 is TGTGCCAGCAGCTCTTTGCCAGAAACCTACGAGCAGTACTTC. This sequence joins TRBV7-2 and TRBJ2-7, with D uncertain. The V end was cut by 4 bases, the J end by 2 bases, with 12 bases between. This CDR3 has 14 residues. CDR1 and CDR2 from the germline V gene are SGHTA and FQGNSA.

The V and J genes are TRBV11-2 and TRBJ1-1; no clear D. Germline V gene sequence: CDR1 SGHAT, CDR2 FQNNGV. The germline V and J ends were trimmed by 1 base and 5 bases, with 11 bases remaining between them. This CDR3 is built from 14 residues. In nucleotides, the CDR3 is TGTGCCAGCAGCTTAGGAAAAGCGGTAACTGAAGCTTTCTTT. Amino acids: CASSLGKAVTEAFF.

J is TRBJ2-3 and V is TRBV4-3; 10 nucleotides line up with TRBD2. This CDR3 has 17 amino acids. V shed 3 bases, J shed 1 base, and the junction held 7 bases outside the gene matches. Germline values: CDR1 LGHNA, CDR2 YSLEER. CDR3 DNA: TGCGCCAGCAGCCATAAAACAGGGACTAGCGGCACAGATACGCAGTATTTT. It yields the protein CASSHKTGTSGTDTQYF.

The chain employs TRBV5-1 and TRBJ2-5; a weak D match, TRBD1 (5 bases). The germline V gene has CDR1 SGHRS and CDR2 YFSETQ. Trimming took 3 bases from V and 3 from J, leaving 15 bases between them. The CDR3 extends over 15 amino acids. The CDR3 DNA follows: TGCGCCAGCAGCTCGAGACAGCAGTCAAAAGAGACCCAGTACTTC. Amino acids: CASSSRQQSKETQYF.

V usage is TRBV6-5 and J usage is TRBJ1-3; no clear D. The CDR3 length is 13 residues. V gave up 6 bases and J gave up 8 bases, with 14 bases separating them. The germline V gene encodes CDR1 MNHEY and CDR2 SVGAGI. The CDR3 bases are TGTGCCAGCAGGTCACGTCCGAGGGACACCATATATTTT. Its protein product is CASRSRPRDTIYF.

V and J are TRBV5-1 and TRBJ1-2; D call uncertain. The germline V gene encodes CDR1 SGHRS and CDR2 YFSETQ. The CDR3 extends over 11 amino acids. V was clipped by 0 bases and J by 7 bases, with 4 bases between them. As DNA, the CDR3 is TGCGCCAGCAGCTTGGAGGGTGGCTACACCTTC. It specifies CASSLEGGYTF. Full variable domain (rest looked up from reference TRBV5-1 and TRBJ1-2): KAGVTQTPRYLIKTRGQQVTLSCSPISGHRSVSWYQQTPGQGLQFLFEYFSETQRNKGNFPGRFSGRQFSNSRSEMNVSTLELGDSALYLCASSLEGGYTFGSGTRLTVV.

The chain employs TRBV30 and TRBJ2-7, with D uncertain. Germline V lookup: CDR1 GTSNPN, CDR2 SVGIG (reference sequence). Trimming pared 1 base from V and 7 bases from J, leaving 8 bases between. The CDR3 has 11 amino acids. In nucleotides, the CDR3 is TGTGCCTGGAGTGCTCGGCAGGAGCAGTACTTC. This sequence encodes CAWSARQEQYF.

This clone was seen just once. The chain combines TRBV5-8 with TRBJ2-7, with D perhaps TRBD1 or TRBD2 (7 bases each). CDR1 and CDR2 (germline): SGHTS, YDEGEE. The CDR3 has 14 amino acids. V lost 5 bases and J 6 bases, leaving 18 bases between the germline ends. The CDR3 DNA sequence: TGTGCCAGCAGGCCCAGGGGGGGGGCGGTCGAGCAGTACTTC. This gives the protein CASRPRGGAVEQYF.

The rearrangement uses TRBV6-1 and TRBJ1-1, with 7 bases lining up with TRBD1. Germline V lookup: CDR1 MNHNS, CDR2 SASEGT. This CDR3 comprises 13 residues. V was clipped by 3 bases and J by 4 bases; unmatched bases: 2. The CDR3 DNA is TGTGCCAGCAGTGATCAGGGGGGCACTGAAGCTTTCTTT. Residues: CASSDQGGTEAFF.

This clone occurred once. The V call is TRBV16, the J call TRBJ2-5; unclear D gene. CDR3 length equals 14 residues. Germline V gene data show CDR1 as KGHSY and CDR2 as FQNENV. V was trimmed by 0 bases and J by 1 base, leaving 6 bases between them. The CDR3 region has the DNA TGTGCCAGCAGCCAATCTCGAGGCCAAGAGACCCAGTACTTC. Protein sequence: CASSQSRGQETQYF.